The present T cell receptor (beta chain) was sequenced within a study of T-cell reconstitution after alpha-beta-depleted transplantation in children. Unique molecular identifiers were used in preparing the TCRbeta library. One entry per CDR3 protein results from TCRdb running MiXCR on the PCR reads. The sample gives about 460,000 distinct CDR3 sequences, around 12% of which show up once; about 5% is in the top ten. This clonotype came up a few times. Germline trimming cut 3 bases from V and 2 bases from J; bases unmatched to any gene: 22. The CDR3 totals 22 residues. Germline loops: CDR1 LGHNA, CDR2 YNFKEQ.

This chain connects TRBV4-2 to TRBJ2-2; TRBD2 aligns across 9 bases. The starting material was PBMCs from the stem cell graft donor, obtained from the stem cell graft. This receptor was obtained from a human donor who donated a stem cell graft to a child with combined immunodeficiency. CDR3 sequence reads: CASSQADRDYINSGGNTGELFF. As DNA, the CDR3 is TGTGCCAGCAGCCAGGCCGACAGGGATTACATTAATAGCGGGGGTAACACCGGGGAGCTGTTTTTT.